This T cell receptor (beta chain) was sequenced in a study of T cells of healthy individuals. This clonotype was seen many times. The germline gives CDR1 SQVTM, CDR2 ANQGSEA. The V gene end was trimmed by 7 bases and the J gene end by 2 bases; junction bases not matched to a gene: 6. The CDR3 loop spans 14 amino acids. In TCRdb, the 5' RACE reads were re-called with MiXCR into one record per CDR3 protein. The data contain tens of thousands of distinct CDR3 sequences, about 15% of them singletons. J is TRBJ1-1 and V is TRBV29-1; 11 nucleotides align to TRBD1. The clonotype originates from a human donor in good health. CDR3 amino acids: CSAWTGGFNTEAFF. CDR3 nucleotides: TGCAGCGCCTGGACAGGGGGCTTCAACACTGAAGCTTTCTTT.